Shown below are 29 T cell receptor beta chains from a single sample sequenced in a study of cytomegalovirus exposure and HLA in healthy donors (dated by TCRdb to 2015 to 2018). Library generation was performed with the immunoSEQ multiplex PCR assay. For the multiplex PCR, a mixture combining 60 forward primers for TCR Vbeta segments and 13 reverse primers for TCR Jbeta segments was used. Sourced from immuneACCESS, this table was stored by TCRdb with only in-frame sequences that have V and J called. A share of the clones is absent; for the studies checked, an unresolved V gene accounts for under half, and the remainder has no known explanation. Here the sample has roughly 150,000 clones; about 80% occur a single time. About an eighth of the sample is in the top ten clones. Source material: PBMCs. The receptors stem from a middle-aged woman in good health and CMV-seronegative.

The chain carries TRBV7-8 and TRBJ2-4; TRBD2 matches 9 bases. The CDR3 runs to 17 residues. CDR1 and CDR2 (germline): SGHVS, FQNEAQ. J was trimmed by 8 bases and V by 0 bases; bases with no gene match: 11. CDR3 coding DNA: TGTGCCAGCAGCTTAGCCCGACTAGCGGTGGTAGGAGACATTCAGTACTTC. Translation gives CASSLARLAVVGDIQYF.

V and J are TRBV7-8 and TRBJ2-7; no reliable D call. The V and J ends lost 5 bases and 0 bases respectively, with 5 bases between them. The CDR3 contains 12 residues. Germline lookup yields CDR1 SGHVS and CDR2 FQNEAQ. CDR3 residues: CASSVSSYEQYF. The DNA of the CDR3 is TGTGCCAGCAGCGTTAGCTCCTACGAGCAGTACTTC.

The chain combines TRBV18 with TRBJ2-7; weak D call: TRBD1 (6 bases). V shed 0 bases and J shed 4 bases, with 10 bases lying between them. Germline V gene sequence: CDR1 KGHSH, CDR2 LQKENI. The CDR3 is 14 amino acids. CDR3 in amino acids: CASSPPGTNYEQYF. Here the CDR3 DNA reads TGTGCCAGCTCACCACCCGGGACAAATTACGAGCAGTACTTC.

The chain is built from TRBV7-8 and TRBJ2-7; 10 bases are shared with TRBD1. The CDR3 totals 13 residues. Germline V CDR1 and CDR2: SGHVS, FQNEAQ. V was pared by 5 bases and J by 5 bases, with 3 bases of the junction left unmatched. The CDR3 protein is CASSTGTGDEQYF. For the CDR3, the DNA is TGTGCCAGCAGCACAGGGACAGGGGACGAGCAGTACTTC.

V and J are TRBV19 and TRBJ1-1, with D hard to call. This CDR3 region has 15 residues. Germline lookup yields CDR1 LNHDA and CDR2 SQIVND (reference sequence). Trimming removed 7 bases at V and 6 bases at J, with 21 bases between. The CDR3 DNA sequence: TGTGCCAGTACCCAGAGGGTAGCGTCGGTCCCTGAAGCTTTCTTT. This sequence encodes CASTQRVASVPEAFF.

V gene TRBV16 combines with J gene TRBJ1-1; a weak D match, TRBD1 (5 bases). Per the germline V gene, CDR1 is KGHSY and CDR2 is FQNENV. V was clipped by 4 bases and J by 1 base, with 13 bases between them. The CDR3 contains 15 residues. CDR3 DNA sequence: TGTGCCAGCAGCCCTGGGGCGGCAAGGAACACTGAAGCTTTCTTT. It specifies CASSPGAARNTEAFF.

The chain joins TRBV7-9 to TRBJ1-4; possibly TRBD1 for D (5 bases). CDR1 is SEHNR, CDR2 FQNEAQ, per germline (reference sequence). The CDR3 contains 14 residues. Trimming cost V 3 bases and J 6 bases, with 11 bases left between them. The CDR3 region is CASSFTIGDEKLFF. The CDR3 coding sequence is TGTGCCAGCAGCTTCACGATAGGGGATGAAAAACTGTTTTTT.

DNA of the CDR3: TGTGCCAGCAGTGAATACAGGGAGGCCACTGAAGCTTTCTTT. Translation gives CASSEYREATEAFF. This sequence joins TRBV25-1 and TRBJ1-1; tentatively, D is TRBD1 (5 bases). Germline V gene data show CDR1 as MGHDK and CDR2 as SYGVNS. V was trimmed by 0 bases and J by 4 bases, leaving 9 bases between them. The CDR3 extends over 14 amino acids.

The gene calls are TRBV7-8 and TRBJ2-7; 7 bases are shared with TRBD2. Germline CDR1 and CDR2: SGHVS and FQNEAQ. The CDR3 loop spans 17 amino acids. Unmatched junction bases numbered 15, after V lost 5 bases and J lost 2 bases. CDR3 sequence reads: CASSISGMASGTYEQYF. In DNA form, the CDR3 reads TGTGCCAGCAGCATATCCGGGATGGCTAGCGGTACCTACGAGCAGTACTTC.

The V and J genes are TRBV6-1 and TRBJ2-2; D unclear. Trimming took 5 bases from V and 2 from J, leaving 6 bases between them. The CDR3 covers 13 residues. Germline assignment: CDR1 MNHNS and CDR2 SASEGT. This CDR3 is CASSIPNTGELFF. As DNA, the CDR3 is TGTGCCAGCAGTATCCCAAACACCGGGGAGCTGTTTTTT.

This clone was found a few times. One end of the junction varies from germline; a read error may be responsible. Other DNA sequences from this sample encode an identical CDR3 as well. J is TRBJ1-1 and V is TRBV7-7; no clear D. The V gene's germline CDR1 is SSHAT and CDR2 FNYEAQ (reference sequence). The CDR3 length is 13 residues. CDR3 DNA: TGTGCTAGCAGCTTACGGGAGAACACTGAAGCTTTCTTT. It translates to CASSLRENTEAFF.

The DNA for the CDR3 is TGCGCCAGCAGCTTAGAAGGGGGCCAAGAGACCCAGTACTTC. Its protein product is CASSLEGGQETQYF. The genes are TRBV5-1 and TRBJ2-5, with D possibly being TRBD1 (6 bases). Germline CDR1 is SGHRS and CDR2 is YFSETQ. This CDR3 is built from 14 residues. V lost 2 bases, J lost 1 base, and 9 bases lay in between. The variable domain in full, completed from reference TRBV5-1 and TRBJ2-5, reads KAGVTQTPRYLIKTRGQQVTLSCSPISGHRSVSWYQQTPGQGLQFLFEYFSETQRNKGNFPGRFSGRQFSNSRSEMNVSTLELGDSALYLCASSLEGGQETQYFGPGTRLLVL.

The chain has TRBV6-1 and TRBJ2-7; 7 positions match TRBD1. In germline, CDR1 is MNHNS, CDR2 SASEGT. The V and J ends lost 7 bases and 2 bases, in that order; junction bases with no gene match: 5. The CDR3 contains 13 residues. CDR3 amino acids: CASNYRGTYEQYF. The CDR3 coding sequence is TGTGCCAGCAATTACAGGGGAACCTACGAGCAGTACTTC.

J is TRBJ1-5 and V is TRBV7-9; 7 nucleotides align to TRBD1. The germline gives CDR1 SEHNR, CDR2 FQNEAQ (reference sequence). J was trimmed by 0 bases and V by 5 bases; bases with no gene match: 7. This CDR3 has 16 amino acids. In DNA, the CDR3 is TGTGCCAGCAGCCCAGGGACAGCTTCTAGCAATCAGCCCCAGCATTTT. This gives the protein CASSPGTASSNQPQHF.

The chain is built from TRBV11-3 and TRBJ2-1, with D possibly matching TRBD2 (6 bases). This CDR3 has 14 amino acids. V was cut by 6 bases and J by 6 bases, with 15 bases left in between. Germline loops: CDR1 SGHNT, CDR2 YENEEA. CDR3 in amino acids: CASSPTRSGNEQFF. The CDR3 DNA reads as TGTGCCAGCAGTCCCACCCGTAGCGGCAATGAGCAGTTCTTC.

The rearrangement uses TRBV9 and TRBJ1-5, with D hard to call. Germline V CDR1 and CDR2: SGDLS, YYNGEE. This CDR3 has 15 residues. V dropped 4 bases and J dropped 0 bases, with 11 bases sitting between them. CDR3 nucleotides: TGTGCCAGCAGCCCCCGCCGCGATAGCAATCAGCCCCAGCATTTT. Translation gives CASSPRRDSNQPQHF. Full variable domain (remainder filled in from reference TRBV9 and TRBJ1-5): DSGVTQTPKHLITATGQRVTLRCSPRSGDLSVYWYQQSLDQGLQFLIQYYNGEERAKGNILERFSAQQFPDLHSELNLSSLELGDSALYFCASSPRRDSNQPQHFGDGTRLSIL.

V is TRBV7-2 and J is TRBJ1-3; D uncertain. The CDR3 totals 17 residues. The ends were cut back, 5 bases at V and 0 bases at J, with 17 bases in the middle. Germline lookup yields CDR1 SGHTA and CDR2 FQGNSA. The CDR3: CASSPMTQILSGNTIYF. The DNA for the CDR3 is TGTGCCAGCAGCCCAATGACTCAAATTCTCTCTGGAAACACCATATATTTT.

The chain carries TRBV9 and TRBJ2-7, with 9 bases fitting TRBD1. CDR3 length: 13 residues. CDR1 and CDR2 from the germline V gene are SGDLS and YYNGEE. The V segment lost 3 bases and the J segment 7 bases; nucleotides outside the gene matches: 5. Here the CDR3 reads CASSGGTGFEQYF. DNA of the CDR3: TGTGCCAGCAGCGGGGGGACAGGGTTTGAGCAGTACTTC.

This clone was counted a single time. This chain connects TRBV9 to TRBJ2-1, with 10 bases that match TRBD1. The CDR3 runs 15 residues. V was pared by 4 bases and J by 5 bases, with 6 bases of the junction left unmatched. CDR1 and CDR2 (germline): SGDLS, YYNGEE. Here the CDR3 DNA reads TGTGCCAGCAGCTCAGCCGGGACAGGGGACAATGAGCAGTTCTTC. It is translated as CASSSAGTGDNEQFF.

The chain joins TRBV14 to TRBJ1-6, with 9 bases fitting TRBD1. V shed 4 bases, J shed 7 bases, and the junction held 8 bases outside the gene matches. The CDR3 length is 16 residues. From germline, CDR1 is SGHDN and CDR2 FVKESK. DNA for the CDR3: TGTGCCAGCAGCCGAGGACAGGGGTTAGAGAATTCACCCCTCCACTTT. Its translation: CASSRGQGLENSPLHF.

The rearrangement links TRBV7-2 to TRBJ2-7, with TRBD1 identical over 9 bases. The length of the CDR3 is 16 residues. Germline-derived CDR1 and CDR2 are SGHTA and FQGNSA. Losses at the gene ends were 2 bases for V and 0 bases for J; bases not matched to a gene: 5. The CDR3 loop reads CASSLMGQGASYEQYF. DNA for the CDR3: TGTGCCAGCAGCTTAATGGGACAGGGAGCCTCCTACGAGCAGTACTTC.

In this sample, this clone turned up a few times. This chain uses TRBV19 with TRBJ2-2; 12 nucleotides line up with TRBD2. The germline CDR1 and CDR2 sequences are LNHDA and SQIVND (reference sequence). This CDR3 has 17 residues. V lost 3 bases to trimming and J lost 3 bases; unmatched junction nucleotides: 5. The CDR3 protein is CASSMPSGGAYTGELFF. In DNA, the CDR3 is TGTGCCAGTAGTATGCCTAGCGGGGGGGCGTACACCGGGGAGCTGTTTTTT. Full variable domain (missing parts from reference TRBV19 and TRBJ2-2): DGGITQSPKYLFRKEGQNVTLSCEQNLNHDAMYWYRQDPGQGLRLIYYSQIVNDFQKGDIAEGYSVSREKKESFPLTVTSAQKNPTAFYLCASSMPSGGAYTGELFFGEGSRLTVL.

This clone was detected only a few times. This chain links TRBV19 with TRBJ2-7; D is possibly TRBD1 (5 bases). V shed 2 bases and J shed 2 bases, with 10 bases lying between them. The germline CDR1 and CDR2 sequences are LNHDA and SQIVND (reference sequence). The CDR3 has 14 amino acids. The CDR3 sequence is CASSITDTAYEQYF. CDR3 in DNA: TGTGCCAGTAGTATAACGGACACGGCCTACGAGCAGTACTTC. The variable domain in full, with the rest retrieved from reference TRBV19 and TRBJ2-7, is DGGITQSPKYLFRKEGQNVTLSCEQNLNHDAMYWYRQDPGQGLRLIYYSQIVNDFQKGDIAEGYSVSREKKESFPLTVTSAQKNPTAFYLCASSITDTAYEQYFGPGTRLTVT.

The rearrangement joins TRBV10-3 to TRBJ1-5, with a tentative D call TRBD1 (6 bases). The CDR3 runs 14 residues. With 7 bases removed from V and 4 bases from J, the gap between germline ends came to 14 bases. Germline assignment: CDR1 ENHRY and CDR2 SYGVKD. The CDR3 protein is CAIKETGLNQPQHF. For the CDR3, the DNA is TGTGCCATCAAGGAGACAGGACTGAATCAGCCCCAGCATTTT.

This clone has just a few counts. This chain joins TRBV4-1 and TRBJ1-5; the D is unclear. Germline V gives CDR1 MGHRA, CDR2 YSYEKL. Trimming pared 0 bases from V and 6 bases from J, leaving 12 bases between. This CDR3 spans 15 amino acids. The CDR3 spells CASSQDPRFTQPQHF. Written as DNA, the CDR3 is TGCGCCAGCAGCCAAGATCCGCGTTTTACTCAGCCCCAGCATTTT.

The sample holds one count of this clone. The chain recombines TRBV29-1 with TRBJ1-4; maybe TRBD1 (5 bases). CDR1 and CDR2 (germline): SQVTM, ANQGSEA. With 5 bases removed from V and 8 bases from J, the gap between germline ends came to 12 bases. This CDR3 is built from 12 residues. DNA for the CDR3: TGCAGCGTTCAGGGTCAATACGAAAAACTGTTTTTT. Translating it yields CSVQGQYEKLFF.

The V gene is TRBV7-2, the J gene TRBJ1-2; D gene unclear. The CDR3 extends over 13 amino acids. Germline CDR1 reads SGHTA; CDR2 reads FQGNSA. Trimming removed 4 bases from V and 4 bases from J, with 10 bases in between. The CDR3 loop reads CASSSRNVYGYTF. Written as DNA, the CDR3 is TGTGCCAGCAGCTCCCGTAATGTCTATGGCTACACCTTC.

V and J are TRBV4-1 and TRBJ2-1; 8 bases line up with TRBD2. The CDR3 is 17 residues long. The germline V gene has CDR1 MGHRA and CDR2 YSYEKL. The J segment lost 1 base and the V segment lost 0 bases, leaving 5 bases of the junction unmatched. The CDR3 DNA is TGCGCCAGCAGCCAAGATCTCGGACTAGCATCCTACAATGAGCAGTTCTTC. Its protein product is CASSQDLGLASYNEQFF.

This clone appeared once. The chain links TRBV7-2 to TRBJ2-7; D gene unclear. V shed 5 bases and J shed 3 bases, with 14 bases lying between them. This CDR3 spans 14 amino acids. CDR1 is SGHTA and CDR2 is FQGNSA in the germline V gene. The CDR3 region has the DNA TGTGCCAGCAGCCCGTCCGGAGAGTACTACGAGCAGTACTTC. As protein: CASSPSGEYYEQYF.